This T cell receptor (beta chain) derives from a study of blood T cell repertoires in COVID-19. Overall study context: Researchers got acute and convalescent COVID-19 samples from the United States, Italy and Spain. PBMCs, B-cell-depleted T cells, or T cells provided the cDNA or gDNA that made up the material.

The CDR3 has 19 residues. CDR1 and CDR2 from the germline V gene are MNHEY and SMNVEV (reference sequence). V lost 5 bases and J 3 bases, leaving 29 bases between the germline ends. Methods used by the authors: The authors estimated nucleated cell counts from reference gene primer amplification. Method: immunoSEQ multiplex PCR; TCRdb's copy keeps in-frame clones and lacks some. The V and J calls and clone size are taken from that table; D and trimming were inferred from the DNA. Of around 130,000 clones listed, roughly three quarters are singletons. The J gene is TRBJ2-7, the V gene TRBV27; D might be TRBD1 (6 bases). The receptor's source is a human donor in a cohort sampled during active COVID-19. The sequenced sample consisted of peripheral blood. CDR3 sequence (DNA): TGTGCCAGCAGTCCCCACCTGGGGCCCACAGGGCCGTTAATCTACGAGCAGTACTTC. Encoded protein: CASSPHLGPTGPLIYEQYF.